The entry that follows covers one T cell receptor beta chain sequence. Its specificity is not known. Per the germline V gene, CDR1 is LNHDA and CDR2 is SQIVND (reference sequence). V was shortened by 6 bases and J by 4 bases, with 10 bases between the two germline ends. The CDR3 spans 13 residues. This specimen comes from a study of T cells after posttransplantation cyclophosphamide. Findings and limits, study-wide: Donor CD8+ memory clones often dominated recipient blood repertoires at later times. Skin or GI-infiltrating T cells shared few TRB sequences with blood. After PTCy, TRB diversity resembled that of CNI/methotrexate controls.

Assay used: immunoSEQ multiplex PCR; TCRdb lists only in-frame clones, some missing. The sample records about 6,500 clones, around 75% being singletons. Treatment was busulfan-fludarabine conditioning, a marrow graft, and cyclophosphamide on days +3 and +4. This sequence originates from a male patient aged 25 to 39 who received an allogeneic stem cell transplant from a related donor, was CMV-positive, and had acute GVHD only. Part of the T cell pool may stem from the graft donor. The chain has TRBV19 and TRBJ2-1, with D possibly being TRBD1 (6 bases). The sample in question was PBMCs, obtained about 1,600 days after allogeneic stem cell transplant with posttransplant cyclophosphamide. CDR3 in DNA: TGTGCCAGTAGCGGGACAAGGTACAATGAGCAGTTCTTC. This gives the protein CASSGTRYNEQFF.